A single T cell receptor (beta chain) is shown here with its context. Its matching antigen is unknown. Unmatched junction bases numbered 5, after V lost 2 bases and J lost 11 bases. The CDR3 is 12 amino acids. Germline values: CDR1 ENHRY, CDR2 SYGVKD. The data derive from a study of blood T cells in healthy people across ages. The study's findings and limits: Both higher diversity and more naive CD4+ cells marked long-lived donors when set against aged donors.

Next came a second PCR, run for about 7 to 11 cycles, which used a sample-barcoded 5' primer along with a J-beta primer mix. Each single sample gave us at least 3 million CDR3-containing paired-end reads. TCRdb called the 5' RACE reads again in MiXCR, with one record for every CDR3 protein. Here the sample spans about a million distinct CDR3 sequences, more than 30% being singletons. This rearrangement joins TRBV10-3 to TRBJ2-5; 7 nucleotides align to TRBD2. Source material: blood. The TCR sequence derives from a young man in good health. The CDR3 DNA follows: TGTGCCATCAGTGAGGGGGCGGGGGAGCAGTACTTC. This translates into CAISEGAGEQYF.